One and the same sample provided the 32 T cell receptor beta chains below, sequenced in a study of shared T cell receptors in the human thymus. TCRdb keeps only in-frame clones here, not all; method: immunoSEQ multiplex PCR. The sample consists of 550,000 to 800,000 clones, 80% to 90% of them appearing once. Another study also made use of these data, one on human thymus T cells.

The sequencing input was thymocytes. These receptors all stem from a girl under three years old with a congenital heart defect.

The rearrangement joins TRBV5-4 to TRBJ1-1; a weak D match, TRBD1 (5 bases). V was shortened by 4 bases and J by 5 bases, with 18 bases between the two germline ends. There are 15 residues in the CDR3. The germline V gene has CDR1 SGHNT and CDR2 YYREEE (reference sequence). The CDR3 loop is CASSLLTVGPTEAFF. In DNA form, the CDR3 reads TGTGCCAGCAGCCTCCTGACAGTTGGACCTACTGAAGCTTTCTTT.

The chain uses TRBV6-1 and TRBJ1-1; D might be TRBD1 (5 bases). Trimming shortened V by 4 bases and J by 4 bases, and 10 bases separated the two germline ends. The CDR3 is made up of 13 amino acids. Germline values: CDR1 MNHNS, CDR2 SASEGT. The CDR3 bases are TGTGCCAGCAGTGGGACAAGGGGCACTGAAGCTTTCTTT. It is translated as CASSGTRGTEAFF.

This clone appeared a few times. The chain is built from TRBV19 and TRBJ1-1; D is uncertain. This CDR3 region has 13 residues. Trimming took 5 bases from V and 5 from J, leaving 12 bases between them. CDR1 and CDR2 from the germline V gene are LNHDA and SQIVND (reference sequence). The CDR3 loop reads CASSPRLRTEAFF. The CDR3 region has the DNA TGTGCCAGTAGTCCACGTTTGAGGACTGAAGCTTTCTTT.

A few counts support this clone. The gene calls are TRBV5-1 and TRBJ1-3; TRBD1 agrees at 8 bases. CDR1 and CDR2 (germline): SGHRS, YFSETQ. The junction had 2 bases not matched to a gene; V was cut back by 3 bases and J by 0 bases. The CDR3 covers 15 residues. Here the CDR3 reads CASSSGQASGNTIYF. The CDR3 DNA reads TGCGCCAGCAGCTCGGGACAGGCCTCTGGAAACACCATATATTTT.

The chain employs TRBV27 and TRBJ1-5, with a possible D match to TRBD1 (6 bases). The V and J ends lost 8 bases and 0 bases respectively, with 20 bases between them. Germline assignment: CDR1 MNHEY and CDR2 SMNVEV (reference sequence). The CDR3 extends over 17 amino acids. The CDR3 DNA reads as TGTGCCAGCCGACGGACAGCAGGCCCTAATAGCAATCAGCCCCAGCATTTT. Its translation: CASRRTAGPNSNQPQHF.

Points on this clone: Other DNA variants within this sample encode the same CDR3. The chain joins TRBV2 to TRBJ1-1, with D hard to call. The CDR3 spans 13 residues. Trimming left V 4 bases short and J 1 base short, with 7 bases between. The germline CDR1 and CDR2 sequences are SNHLY and FYNNEI. The CDR3 protein is CASSVGENTEAFF. The DNA of the CDR3 is TGTGCCAGCAGTGTCGGGGAGAACACTGAAGCTTTCTTT.

V is TRBV5-1 and J is TRBJ2-2; 9 bases agree with TRBD2. The CDR3 is 16 residues long. In germline, CDR1 is SGHRS, CDR2 YFSETQ. V gave up 4 bases and J gave up 0 bases; unmatched junction bases: 4. CDR3 coding DNA: TGCGCCAGCAGCGTGACTAGCGGCTCGAACACCGGGGAGCTGTTTTTT. It is translated as CASSVTSGSNTGELFF.

V and J are TRBV28 and TRBJ1-5; no reliable D call. Germline assignment: CDR1 MDHEN and CDR2 SYDVKM. Trimming removed 3 bases from V and 0 bases from J, with 15 bases in between. The CDR3 runs 17 residues. Here the CDR3 reads CASSFLPSLYSNQPQHF. The CDR3 nucleotides are TGTGCCAGCAGTTTCCTCCCATCCCTATATAGCAATCAGCCCCAGCATTTT.

In this sample, this clone turned up once. The rearrangement joins TRBV4-1 to TRBJ1-1; D is unresolved. Trimming stripped 0 bases from V and 2 bases from J, with 13 bases between. Germline CDR1 is MGHRA and CDR2 is YSYEKL. The CDR3 contains 16 residues. CDR3 sequence (DNA): TGCGCCAGCAGCCAAGATTATCCGGTGCCAAACACTGAAGCTTTCTTT. Protein: CASSQDYPVPNTEAFF.

The chain couples TRBV10-3 to TRBJ1-2, with D tentatively TRBD1 (5 bases). The germline CDR1 and CDR2 sequences are ENHRY and SYGVKD. This CDR3 is 17 amino acids long. V was cut by 0 bases and J by 6 bases, with 20 bases left in between. CDR3 nucleotides: TGTGCCATCAGTGAGTCGAGATTTGGTCAGGGTGAGGATGGCTACACCTTC. This translates into CAISESRFGQGEDGYTF.

This clone was found a few times. The V and J genes are TRBV18 and TRBJ1-1; no definite D call. CDR3 length: 19 amino acids. Per the germline V gene, CDR1 is KGHSH and CDR2 is LQKENI. V was cut by 3 bases and J by 5 bases, with 28 bases left in between. The CDR3 DNA reads TGTGCCAGCTCACCCGCACGTGGGTGGGTAGCGGTCTTGGGGACTGAAGCTTTCTTT. It codes for CASSPARGWVAVLGTEAFF.

This clone was counted a few times. The chain couples TRBV25-1 to TRBJ2-2, with a tentative D call TRBD1 (5 bases). This CDR3 comprises 15 residues. The V gene lost 5 bases and the J gene lost 0 bases, with 10 bases spanning the gap. The germline V gene has CDR1 MGHDK and CDR2 SYGVNS. In DNA form, the CDR3 reads TGTGCCAGCAGTTTCAGGGAAACGAACACCGGGGAGCTGTTTTTT. Protein: CASSFRETNTGELFF.

The rearrangement links TRBV4-1 to TRBJ1-2, with D maybe TRBD1 (6 bases). Germline V lookup: CDR1 MGHRA, CDR2 YSYEKL. Trimming left V 4 bases short and J 2 bases short, with 20 bases between. CDR3 length equals 17 residues. The CDR3 sequence is CASSPSGTSVDNYGYTF. The CDR3 DNA follows: TGCGCCAGCAGCCCCTCCGGGACATCGGTTGACAACTATGGCTACACCTTC.

V gene TRBV12-2 combines with J gene TRBJ1-1. TRBV12-2 is termed a pseudogene. The CDR3 contains 15 residues. The DNA for the CDR3 is TGTGCAAGTCGCTTGCTCGGTCGGGGGGACACTGAAGCTTTCTTT. Its protein is CASRLLGRGDTEAFF.

This clone was seen a few times. The J gene is TRBJ2-1, the V gene TRBV7-9; D possibly corresponds to TRBD2 (7 bases). This CDR3 is 16 amino acids long. V shed 4 bases and J shed 10 bases, with 23 bases lying between them. Germline CDR1 reads SEHNR; CDR2 reads FQNEAQ (reference sequence). The CDR3 DNA sequence: TGTGCCAGCAGCTACTTAGGACCCGGGGGGCCGGACGAGCAGTTCTTC. Protein: CASSYLGPGGPDEQFF.

This clone has a handful of counts. The rearrangement links TRBV27 to TRBJ2-3; 7 bases are shared with TRBD1. Germline V gives CDR1 MNHEY, CDR2 SMNVEV (reference sequence). The CDR3 length is 22 residues. Losses at the gene ends were 2 bases for V and 2 bases for J; bases not matched to a gene: 25. The CDR3 region is CASSLSSLPPLAGGPITDTQYF. The CDR3 bases are TGTGCCAGCAGTTTAAGTTCACTCCCCCCCCTAGCAGGGGGTCCGATCACAGATACGCAGTATTTT.

The chain recombines TRBV18 with TRBJ1-1; 9 nucleotides align to TRBD1. With V trimmed by 4 bases and J by 2 bases, 11 bases remained unmatched. This CDR3 comprises 17 residues. CDR1 and CDR2 (germline): KGHSH, LQKENI. CDR3 in amino acids: CASSQNRRDRVNTEAFF. CDR3 in DNA: TGTGCCAGCTCACAAAACCGACGGGACAGGGTTAACACTGAAGCTTTCTTT. Together with reference TRBV18 and TRBJ1-1, the CDR3 gives the full variable domain: NAGVMQNPRHLVRRRGQEARLRCSPMKGHSHVYWYRQLPEEGLKFMVYLQKENIIDESGMPKERFSAEFPKEGPSILRIQQVVRGDSAAYFCASSQNRRDRVNTEAFFGQGTRLTVV.

The chain couples TRBV29-1 to TRBJ1-1; D call uncertain. Germline CDR1 reads SQVTM; CDR2 reads ANQGSEA. V lost 5 bases and J 1 base, leaving 20 bases between the germline ends. CDR3 length equals 16 residues. CDR3 in amino acids: CSVPPVRVLQNTEAFF. The CDR3 DNA sequence: TGCAGCGTTCCCCCTGTGCGGGTGTTACAGAACACTGAAGCTTTCTTT.

The chain carries TRBV6-5 and TRBJ2-7; D possibly corresponds to TRBD1 (5 bases). Germline V lookup: CDR1 MNHEY, CDR2 SVGAGI. The CDR3 spans 12 residues. The V end was cut by 2 bases, the J end by 8 bases, with 10 bases between. The CDR3 nucleotides read TGTGCCAGCAGTTACAGACAGTCACAGCAGTACTTC. Protein: CASSYRQSQQYF.

This clone was observed a few times. Other DNA sequences in the sample encode the same CDR3. The chain is built from TRBV5-4 and TRBJ1-2; D perhaps matches TRBD1 (5 bases). The germline gives CDR1 SGHNT, CDR2 YYREEE (reference sequence). The CDR3 covers 11 residues. The germline V and J ends were trimmed by 2 bases and 8 bases, with 7 bases remaining between them. CDR3 DNA: TGTGCCAGCAGCTTACGGGGGGGCTACACCTTC. Protein: CASSLRGGYTF.

The rearrangement uses TRBV6-5 and TRBJ1-5, with D maybe TRBD1 (5 bases). The V gene's germline CDR1 is MNHEY and CDR2 SVGAGI. Trimming stripped 5 bases from V and 8 bases from J, with 10 bases between. The CDR3 sequence is 12 residues long. The CDR3 nucleotides read TGTGCCAGCAGTGCCCGGGGGGAGCCCCAGCATTTT. Amino acid sequence: CASSARGEPQHF.

J is TRBJ1-2 and V is TRBV9, with 9 bases identical to TRBD1. Germline values: CDR1 SGDLS, CDR2 YYNGEE. V lost 4 bases, J lost 6 bases, and 10 bases stayed unmatched. The CDR3 is 15 residues long. For the CDR3, the DNA is TGTGCCAGCAGCCCAAGAACACAGGGGGCCGATGGCTACACCTTC. Translated, it gives CASSPRTQGADGYTF.

The gene calls are TRBV5-1 and TRBJ1-2; 7 bases are a match to TRBD1. The CDR3 length is 16 residues. Germline V gene data show CDR1 as SGHRS and CDR2 as YFSETQ. Trimming removed 2 bases from V and 2 bases from J; junction bases left unmatched: 9. CDR3 sequence: CASSFPLQGRNYGYTF. The CDR3 DNA reads as TGCGCCAGCAGCTTCCCTTTACAGGGGCGAAACTATGGCTACACCTTC.

The chain combines TRBV6-6 with TRBJ2-5, with a tentative D call TRBD2 (5 bases). Judging by the DNA end, TRBJ2-7 fits better; the J call may be wrong. The CDR3 is 14 amino acids. Germline V gene lookup returns CDR1 MNHNY and CDR2 SVGAGI (reference sequence). CDR3 protein: CASSYSGEPYEQYF. The CDR3 DNA reads TGTGCCAGCAGTTACTCGGGAGAGCCCTACGAGCAGTACTTC.

The chain couples TRBV4-3 to TRBJ2-7; 12 bases agree with TRBD1. Germline V gene lookup returns CDR1 LGHNA and CDR2 YSLEER. The CDR3 is 15 amino acids. V gave up 3 bases and J gave up 6 bases; unmatched junction bases: 6. The CDR3 coding sequence is TGCGCCAGCAGCCACTTCCGGGACAGGGGGCGCGAGCAGTACTTC. Encoded protein: CASSHFRDRGREQYF.

The chain joins TRBV5-4 to TRBJ2-2, with D unresolved. This CDR3 has 15 residues. Germline assignment: CDR1 SGHNT and CDR2 YYREEE (reference sequence). The ends were cut back, 1 base at V and 2 bases at J, with 9 bases in the middle. CDR3 nucleotide sequence: TGTGCCAGCAGCTTGTCGGCAGGAAACACCGGGGAGCTGTTTTTT. Protein sequence: CASSLSAGNTGELFF.

V usage is TRBV7-3 and J usage is TRBJ1-1; no clear D gene. Germline lookup yields CDR1 SGHTA and CDR2 FQGTGA. The CDR3 totals 15 residues. V lost 1 base, J lost 0 bases, and 9 bases lay in between. The CDR3 here is CASSLKRAMNTEAFF. Written as DNA, the CDR3 is TGTGCCAGCAGCTTAAAGAGGGCGATGAACACTGAAGCTTTCTTT.

The V and J genes are TRBV5-5 and TRBJ1-4, with D possibly being TRBD1 (5 bases). Trimming cost V 4 bases and J 0 bases, with 22 bases left between them. Germline CDR1 reads SGHKS; CDR2 reads YYEKEE (reference sequence). This CDR3 region has 19 residues. CDR3 loop: CASSGPTGLGQSTNEKLFF. The CDR3 DNA sequence: TGTGCCAGCAGCGGCCCTACAGGATTGGGGCAATCAACTAATGAAAAACTGTTTTTT.

This chain uses TRBV2 with TRBJ1-4, with D possibly matching TRBD1 (6 bases). CDR3 length: 16 residues. V lost 1 base, J lost 5 bases, and 14 bases lay in between. CDR1 is SNHLY, CDR2 FYNNEI, per germline. Here the CDR3 reads CASSEVRTDANEKLFF. The DNA of the CDR3 is TGTGCCAGCAGTGAAGTTCGGACAGACGCAAATGAAAAACTGTTTTTT.

J is TRBJ2-1 and V is TRBV27, with D possibly matching TRBD2 (7 bases). The CDR3 has 13 residues. Deletions cut 2 bases from V and 8 bases from J, with 10 bases between. Germline V gives CDR1 MNHEY, CDR2 SMNVEV (reference sequence). CDR3 in DNA: TGTGCCAGCAGTTTACCGGGGGGCGATGAGCAGTTCTTC. It is translated as CASSLPGGDEQFF.

J is TRBJ1-1 and V is TRBV19, with 7 bases fitting TRBD1. The length of the CDR3 is 13 residues. The V segment lost 4 bases and the J segment 4 bases; nucleotides outside the gene matches: 3. In germline, CDR1 is LNHDA, CDR2 SQIVND (reference sequence). CDR3 sequence: CASSTYRGTEAFF. Here the CDR3 DNA reads TGTGCCAGTAGTACATACAGGGGCACTGAAGCTTTCTTT. Using reference TRBV19 and TRBJ1-1 for the parts outside the CDR3, the full variable domain is DGGITQSPKYLFRKEGQNVTLSCEQNLNHDAMYWYRQDPGQGLRLIYYSQIVNDFQKGDIAEGYSVSREKKESFPLTVTSAQKNPTAFYLCASSTYRGTEAFFGQGTRLTVV.

The chain's CDR3 is CASSLGLVSSPYEQYF. CDR3 nucleotide sequence: TGTGCCAGCAGCTTAGGACTCGTCTCTTCGCCCTACGAGCAGTACTTC. The chain couples TRBV11-2 to TRBJ2-7, with D unresolved. The ends were cut back, 1 base at V and 2 bases at J, with 15 bases in the middle. Germline assignment: CDR1 SGHAT and CDR2 FQNNGV. The CDR3 has 16 amino acids.